Following are 15 T cell receptor beta chains from one sample sequenced in a study of blood T cells in healthy people across ages. Sample-barcoded 5' priming and a J-beta primer mix drove a second PCR of roughly 7 to 11 cycles. TCRdb used MiXCR to reprocess the 5' RACE reads, holding one entry per CDR3 protein. The sample lists 600,000 or so distinct CDR3 sequences, approximately 30% occurring once. Material for sequencing was blood. These receptors all stem from a woman older than 75 in good health.

This chain uses TRBV5-1 with TRBJ2-3; the D gene is possibly TRBD2 (6 bases). CDR1 and CDR2 from the germline V gene are SGHRS and YFSETQ. The CDR3 is made up of 16 amino acids. The V end lost 2 bases, the J end lost 5 bases, and 18 bases lay between the germline ends. The CDR3 DNA reads TGCGCCAGCAGCTTAGCCCCCGGGACTCCGAAAGATACGCAGTATTTT. Protein product: CASSLAPGTPKDTQYF.

The V gene is TRBV7-9, the J gene TRBJ2-3; 8 nucleotides match TRBD2. CDR1 is SEHNR, CDR2 FQNEAQ, per germline (reference sequence). The CDR3 has 15 amino acids. The V gene end was trimmed by 5 bases and the J gene end by 2 bases; junction bases not matched to a gene: 6. The CDR3 reads CASSPRLANTDTQYF. The CDR3 bases are TGTGCCAGCAGCCCAAGACTAGCGAACACAGATACGCAGTATTTT.

This clonotype was seen a few times. The gene calls are TRBV7-2 and TRBJ1-1; unclear D gene. V lost 5 bases and J lost 7, with 11 bases in between. Germline CDR1 and CDR2: SGHTA and FQGNSA. CDR3 length: 12 residues. The CDR3 protein is CASSLRQVEAFF. DNA for the CDR3: TGTGCCAGCAGCCTGAGGCAGGTTGAAGCTTTCTTT.

This clonotype showed up just a few times. This rearrangement joins TRBV4-2 to TRBJ1-4, with TRBD1 matching 8 bases. V shed 0 bases, J shed 5 bases, and the junction held 2 bases outside the gene matches. CDR3 length equals 15 residues. Germline V gives CDR1 LGHNA, CDR2 YNFKEQ. The CDR3: CASSQEGQENEKLFF. The CDR3 nucleotides are TGTGCCAGCAGCCAAGAGGGACAGGAAAATGAAAAACTGTTTTTT.

This chain connects TRBV28 to TRBJ1-2; a possible D gene is TRBD1 (6 bases). The CDR3 totals 14 residues. V was pared by 0 bases and J by 2 bases, with 7 bases between. CDR1 MDHEN and CDR2 SYDVKM come from the germline V gene. Here the CDR3 reads CASSLWGGNYGYTF. CDR3 sequence (DNA): TGTGCCAGCAGTTTATGGGGGGGCAACTATGGCTACACCTTC.

This clonotype came up many times. The chain employs TRBV11-2 and TRBJ2-3, with 10 bases lining up with TRBD1. Germline lookup yields CDR1 SGHAT and CDR2 FQNNGV. The CDR3 extends over 15 amino acids. J was trimmed by 3 bases and V by 3 bases; bases with no gene match: 3. The CDR3 coding sequence is TGTGCCAGCAGCTTTGACAGGGGGCGGACAGATACGCAGTATTTT. Translated, it gives CASSFDRGRTDTQYF.

This clonotype was recorded many times. V usage is TRBV20-1 and J usage is TRBJ1-5; maybe TRBD1 (5 bases). CDR1 is DFQATT and CDR2 is SNEGSKA in the germline V gene (reference sequence). V lost 1 base, J lost 6 bases, and 13 bases lay in between. This CDR3 contains 14 residues. Here the CDR3 DNA reads TGCAGTGCTAGAGCCCCGACAGTTGTTCAGCCCCAGCATTTT. It is translated as CSARAPTVVQPQHF.

In DNA, the CDR3 is TGTGCCTGGAGTGTACGGCCAGGGGAGGGTCCACCCCACTTT. Amino acid sequence: CAWSVRPGEGPPHF. V gene TRBV30 combines with J gene TRBJ1-6; perhaps TRBD1 as D (6 bases). The CDR3 length is 14 residues. The germline gives CDR1 GTSNPN, CDR2 SVGIG (reference sequence). Trimming shortened V by 0 bases and J by 18 bases, and 21 bases separated the two germline ends. Together with reference TRBV30 and TRBJ1-6, the CDR3 gives the full variable domain: SQTIHQWPATLVQPVGSPLSLECTVEGTSNPNLYWYRQAAGRGLQLLFYSVGIGQISSEVPQNLSASRPQDRQFILSSKKLLLSDSGFYLCAWSVRPGEGPPHFGNGTRLTVT.

V usage is TRBV27 and J usage is TRBJ2-7; D might be TRBD1 or TRBD2, each matching 7 bases. The CDR3 length is 14 residues. The germline V and J ends were trimmed by 6 bases and 5 bases, with 17 bases remaining between them. Germline V CDR1 and CDR2: MNHEY, SMNVEV (reference sequence). This CDR3 reads CASRNQGGRDEQYF. DNA of the CDR3: TGTGCCAGCAGAAACCAGGGGGGGCGCGACGAGCAGTACTTC.

In its sample, this clonotype was seen a few times. A much larger clone differs from this one at a single base, so this may be a read error. The CDR3 reads CASSLATSQGQFF. The CDR3, as DNA: TGCGCCAGCAGCTTGGCAACAAGCCAAGGGCAGTTCTTC. The chain uses TRBV5-1 and TRBJ2-1; D is unclear. The CDR3 has 13 residues. The germline CDR1 and CDR2 sequences are SGHRS and YFSETQ. V shed 0 bases and J shed 12 bases, with 13 bases lying between them.

V and J are TRBV5-1 and TRBJ2-5; 7 bases match TRBD1. CDR3 length equals 11 residues. J lost 11 bases, V lost 3 bases, and 4 bases had no gene match. The germline V gene encodes CDR1 SGHRS and CDR2 YFSETQ. CDR3 in DNA: TGCGCCAGCAGCTCGGGACAGCCACAGTACTTC. This codes for CASSSGQPQYF.

This clonotype came up many times. V usage is TRBV20-1 and J usage is TRBJ2-7; no reliable D call. Germline lookup yields CDR1 DFQATT and CDR2 SNEGSKA (reference sequence). V was trimmed by 5 bases and J by 7 bases, leaving 18 bases between them. The CDR3 spans 13 residues. In DNA, the CDR3 is TGCAGTGCTGACCTCGGTCGAGTGGCGGAGCAGTACTTC. It is translated as CSADLGRVAEQYF.

The chain uses TRBV20-1 and TRBJ2-7; a weak D match, TRBD1 (6 bases). This CDR3 region has 13 residues. Germline V gives CDR1 DFQATT, CDR2 SNEGSKA (reference sequence). V lost 6 bases to trimming and J lost 3 bases, with 15 bases between them. CDR3 sequence (DNA): TGCAGTGCCCAACACAGGGTTGGCTACGAGCAGTACTTC. It encodes CSAQHRVGYEQYF.

This clonotype was counted ten times or more. A much larger clone lies one base from this, so it may be a read error. The chain has TRBV3-1 and TRBJ2-5; D not certain. V was shortened by 0 bases and J by 5 bases, with 4 bases between the two germline ends. CDR3 length equals 12 residues. The germline V gene encodes CDR1 LGHDT and CDR2 YNNKEL (reference sequence). The CDR3 region is CASSQDRETQYF. The CDR3 DNA reads TGTGCCAGCAGCCAAGATAGGGAGACCCAGTACTTC.

The chain is built from TRBV6-5 and TRBJ2-1; 8 positions match TRBD2. The CDR3 is made up of 18 amino acids. J lost 9 bases, V lost 1 base, and 17 bases had no gene match. The germline V gene encodes CDR1 MNHEY and CDR2 SVGAGI. The chain's CDR3 is CASSYYRGGQGLAGEQFF. CDR3 sequence (DNA): TGTGCCAGCAGTTACTATCGGGGGGGGCAGGGCCTGGCCGGTGAGCAGTTCTTC.